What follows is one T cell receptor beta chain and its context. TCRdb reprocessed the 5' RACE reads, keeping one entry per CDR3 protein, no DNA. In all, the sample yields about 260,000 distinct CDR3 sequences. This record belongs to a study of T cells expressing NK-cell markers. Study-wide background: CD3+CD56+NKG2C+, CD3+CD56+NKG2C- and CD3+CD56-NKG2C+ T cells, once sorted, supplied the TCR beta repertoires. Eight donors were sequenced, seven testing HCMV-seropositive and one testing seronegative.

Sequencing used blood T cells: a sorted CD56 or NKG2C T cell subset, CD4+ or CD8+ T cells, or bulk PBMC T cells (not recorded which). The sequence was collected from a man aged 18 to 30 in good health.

This CDR3 is CASSWDRGMETQYF. The genes are TRBV7-8 and TRBJ2-5; TCRdb outputs TRBD1, but without DNA this stays unchecked. Germline V gene lookup returns CDR1 SGHVS and CDR2 FQNEAQ. The CDR3 length is 14 residues.